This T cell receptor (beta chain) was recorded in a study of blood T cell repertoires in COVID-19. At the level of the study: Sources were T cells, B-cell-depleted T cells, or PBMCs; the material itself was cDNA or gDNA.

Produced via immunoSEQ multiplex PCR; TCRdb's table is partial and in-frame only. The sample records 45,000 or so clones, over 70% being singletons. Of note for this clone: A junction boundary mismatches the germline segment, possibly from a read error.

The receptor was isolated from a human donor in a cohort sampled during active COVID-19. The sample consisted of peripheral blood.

CDR3 nucleotides: TGTGCCAGCAGTTACCCCTCAGGAGGGGGCAAACAGCCCCAGCATTTT. This translates into CASSYPSGGGKQPQHF. The genes are TRBV6-2 or TRBV6-3 and TRBJ1-5, with TRBD1 matching over 7 bases. Germline-derived CDR1 and CDR2 are MNHEY and SVGEGT. There are 16 residues in the CDR3.